These T cell receptor beta chains were read from a single sample in a study of T cell responses to AZD1222 COVID-19 vaccine. Profiling relied on immunoSEQ multiplex PCR, and the TCRdb table lists in-frame clones only, not all of them. The sample contains 90,000 to 110,000 clones, about 88% of which appear only once. The sequences come from peripheral blood, collected on day 0 of AZD1222 vaccination. These receptors all come from an adult in good health. Both conserved end residues are part of each CDR3. D genes are given only for firm matches. Not every row has a clone size; where given, it reads once, few, many or a size class.

abundance	v_gene	j_gene	d_gene	CDR3aa	CDR3nt
.	TRBV5-1	TRBJ1-1	.	CASRIIGGTEAFF	TGCGCCAGCAGAATAATAGGGGGCACTGAAGCTTTCTTT
.	TRBV6-5	TRBJ1-2	.	CASSYSRPNYGYTF	TGTGCCAGCAGTTACTCCCGTCCCAACTATGGCTACACCTTC
.	TRBV9	TRBJ2-1	.	CASSVVTYSDEQFF	TGTGCCAGCAGCGTAGTAACCTACTCGGATGAGCAGTTCTTC
.	TRBV10-3	TRBJ2-7	.	CAIRVIIHDEQYF	TGTGCCATCAGGGTAATAATTCACGACGAGCAGTACTTC
.	TRBV28	TRBJ2-1	.	CASRDVGTYNEQFF	TGTGCCAGCAGGGACGTGGGCACATACAATGAGCAGTTCTTC
few	TRBV11-3	TRBJ1-1	TRBD1	CASSPEGQEAFF	TGTGCCAGCAGCCCGGAGGGACAGGAAGCTTTCTTT
.	TRBV6-5	TRBJ2-7	TRBD1	CASSSLGQGVPYEQYF	TGTGCCAGCAGTTCCTTGGGACAGGGGGTTCCTTACGAGCAGTACTTC
once	TRBV5-6	TRBJ1-1	.	CASSLAGVTETEAFF	TGTGCCAGCAGCCTGGCGGGGGTGACCGAGACTGAAGCTTTCTTT
.	TRBV28	TRBJ2-7	TRBD1	CASFDRGNSYEQYF	TGTGCCAGTTTTGACAGGGGGAACTCCTACGAGCAGTACTTC
.	TRBV5-4	TRBJ1-2	TRBD1	CASSAAGQAFYGYTF	TGTGCCAGCAGCGCCGCCGGACAGGCTTTCTATGGCTACACCTTC
.	TRBV11-2	TRBJ2-7	.	CASSLDGGLNRYEQYF	TGTGCCAGCAGCTTAGATGGGGGACTGAACCGCTACGAGCAGTACTTC
.	TRBV19	TRBJ2-2	.	CASSIIGATGELFF	TGTGCCAGTAGTATAATCGGGGCCACCGGGGAGCTGTTTTTT
.	TRBV9	TRBJ2-5	TRBD1	CASSAQGVVDFETQYF	TGTGCCAGCAGCGCACAGGGGGTTGTGGATTTCGAGACCCAGTACTTC
.	TRBV10-3	TRBJ1-5	.	CAISESADLGQPQHF	TGTGCCATCAGTGAGTCAGCCGATCTGGGGCAGCCCCAGCATTTT
.	TRBV25-1	TRBJ1-6	TRBD1	CASRTGQGGNSPLHF	TGTGCCAGCAGAACCGGACAGGGGGGCAATTCACCCCTCCACTTT
.	TRBV19	TRBJ1-5	.	CASSIGYNQPQHF	TGTGCCAGTAGTATAGGCTATAATCAGCCCCAGCATTTT
.	TRBV5-4	TRBJ2-5	.	CASSRQETQYF	TGTGCCAGCAGCCGACAAGAGACCCAGTACTTC
.	TRBV28	TRBJ1-5	.	CASSAATHQPQHF	TGTGCCAGCAGTGCCGCTACACATCAGCCCCAGCATTTT
few	TRBV7-8	TRBJ1-2	.	CASSPANYGYTF	TGTGCCAGCAGCCCAGCTAACTATGGCTACACCTTC
.	TRBV2	TRBJ2-5	TRBD2	CASSAGGLAGETQYF	TGTGCCAGCAGTGCGGGGGGACTAGCGGGAGAGACCCAGTACTTC
.	TRBV28	TRBJ1-1	.	CASSSGKSAFF	TGTGCCAGCAGTTCCGGTAAGAGCGCTTTCTTT
.	TRBV29-1	TRBJ1-1	.	CSVVDRINTEAFF	TGCAGCGTTGTAGACAGAATAAACACTGAAGCTTTCTTT
.	TRBV24-1	TRBJ1-2	.	CATSENSYGYTF	TGTGCCACCAGTGAAAACAGTTATGGCTACACCTTC
.	TRBV19	TRBJ1-6	.	CASRGQYPSYNSPLHF	TGTGCCAGTAGGGGCCAATATCCCTCCTATAATTCACCCCTCCACTTT
.	TRBV19	TRBJ2-2	.	CASTQGPNTGELFF	TGTGCCAGTACACAGGGCCCGAACACCGGGGAGCTGTTTTTT
.	TRBV7-8	TRBJ2-1	TRBD2	CASSKGLAGPREQFF	TGTGCCAGCAGCAAGGGGCTAGCGGGACCTCGTGAACAGTTCTTC
.	TRBV21-1	TRBJ2-1	.	CASSKLTGGNEQFF	TGTGCCAGCAGCAAATTAACAGGGGGAAATGAGCAGTTCTTC
.	TRBV7-9	TRBJ1-1	TRBD1	CASSRPGQLNTEAFF	TGTGCCAGCAGCCGCCCGGGACAGCTAAACACTGAAGCTTTCTTT
few	TRBV29-1	TRBJ1-1	.	CSASRGVRRTEAFF	TGCAGCGCGTCCCGGGGGGTACGGCGCACTGAAGCTTTCTTT
.	TRBV19	TRBJ1-3	.	CASSIEGFSGNTIYF	TGTGCCAGTAGTATAGAGGGGTTCTCTGGAAACACCATATATTTT
.	TRBV19	TRBJ1-5	.	CASSTQRNQPQHF	TGTGCCAGTAGTACACAACGCAATCAGCCCCAGCATTTT
few	TRBV19	TRBJ1-1	TRBD1	CASSVQGAGTEAFF	TGTGCCAGTAGTGTTCAGGGGGCGGGTACTGAAGCTTTCTTT
.	TRBV14	TRBJ2-5	TRBD1	CASSTRTGGKETQYF	TGTGCCAGCAGCACCCGGACAGGGGGAAAAGAGACCCAGTACTTC
.	TRBV11-1	TRBJ2-5	.	CASSPLAVSGTQYF	TGTGCCAGCAGCCCTCTCGCGGTATCTGGGACCCAGTACTTC
.	TRBV27	TRBJ2-3	TRBD2	CASSPQRGGTDTQYF	TGTGCCAGCAGTCCCCAGCGGGGCGGGACAGATACGCAGTATTTT
.	TRBV3-1/TRBV3-2	TRBJ2-5	.	CASSLSPETQYF	TGTGCCAGCAGCTTATCGCCAGAGACCCAGTACTTC
.	TRBV18	TRBJ2-1	.	CASSPDGGRNEQFF	TGTGCCAGCTCACCAGACGGGGGGCGGAATGAGCAGTTCTTC
.	TRBV3-1/TRBV3-2	TRBJ2-5	.	CASSSGETQYF	TGTGCCAGCAGCTCAGGGGAGACCCAGTACTTC
.	TRBV5-1	TRBJ1-3	.	CASRPAGNSGNTIYF	TGCGCCAGCAGGCCGGCCGGTAACTCTGGAAACACCATATATTTT
.	TRBV6-6	TRBJ1-6	.	CASSYSVGNSPLHF	TGTGCCAGCAGTTACTCTGTAGGGAATTCACCCCTCCACTTT